Following are 25 T cell receptor beta chains from one sample sequenced in a study of T cell repertoires in cytomegalovirus infection. These receptors lack a known antigen. TCRdb reprocessed the reads via MiXCR and lists one record per CDR3 protein. The sample holds 250,000 to 400,000 distinct CDR3 sequences, roughly 25% seen once. The sample consisted of cultured PBMCs, taken from culture after CMV antigen stimulation. These receptors all come from a human donor in good health (CMV status not recorded). Some clones in this sample may be carry-over from other donors' samples.

This clonotype was seen a few times. The chain couples TRBV7-2 to TRBJ2-5, with TRBD2 matching 12 bases. After removal of 5 bases from V and 2 bases from J, the junction contained 3 bases not matched to a gene. Germline lookup yields CDR1 SGHTA and CDR2 FQGNSA. The CDR3 length is 15 residues. CDR3 DNA sequence: TGTGCCAGCAGCCCCCTAGCGGGAGGGCAAGAGACCCAGTACTTC. The encoded protein is CASSPLAGGQETQYF. The full variable domain, completed using reference TRBV7-2 and TRBJ2-5, is GAGVSQSPSNKVTEKGKDVELRCDPISGHTALYWYRQSLGQGLEFLIYFQGNSAPDKSGLPSDRFSAERTGGSVSTLTIQRTQQEDSAVYLCASSPLAGGQETQYFGPGTRLLVL.

This clonotype has ten or more counts. The rearrangement joins TRBV29-1 to TRBJ2-3; the match to TRBD2 covers 8 bases. The CDR3 spans 13 residues. The V segment lost 6 bases and the J segment 3 bases; nucleotides outside the gene matches: 5. Germline V gene sequence: CDR1 SQVTM, CDR2 ANQGSEA. The CDR3 coding sequence is TGCAGCGTGACGGGACTAGAGACAGATACGCAGTATTTT. Translation gives CSVTGLETDTQYF.

The V call is TRBV11-3, the J call TRBJ2-7; 11 nucleotides line up with TRBD2. The CDR3 is 16 amino acids. Germline V CDR1 and CDR2: SGHNT, YENEEA. Trimming cost V 3 bases and J 0 bases; bases outside gene matches: 4. This CDR3 is CASSFGTSGFSYEQYV. The CDR3 coding sequence is TGTGCCAGCAGCTTCGGGACTAGCGGATTCTCCTACGAGCAGTACGTC.

This clonotype has a handful of counts. CDR3 sequence: CASSLQQGPPYEQYF. In DNA form, the CDR3 reads TGTGCCAGCAGCCTTCAACAGGGGCCGCCCTACGAGCAGTACTTC. The rearrangement uses TRBV7-8 and TRBJ2-7; 7 bases are a match to TRBD1. This CDR3 has 15 residues. Trimming took 5 bases from V and 2 from J; bases not matched to a gene: 9. Germline V gene data show CDR1 as SGHVS and CDR2 as FQNEAQ.

Ten or more counts support this clonotype. The chain combines TRBV25-1 with TRBJ1-2; D remains ambiguous. Germline loops: CDR1 MGHDK, CDR2 SYGVNS. The V gene lost 3 bases and the J gene lost 8 bases, with 7 bases spanning the gap. The CDR3 is made up of 11 amino acids. The CDR3 coding sequence is TGTGCCAGCAGTGAGACGGGGGGCTACACCTTC. This translates into CASSETGGYTF.

The sample holds a few counts of this clonotype. This chain joins TRBV11-3 and TRBJ2-7; D remains unclear. The V end lost 0 bases, the J end lost 0 bases, and 6 bases lay between the germline ends. Per germline, CDR1 SGHNT and CDR2 YENEEA. This CDR3 has 14 amino acids. Here the CDR3 reads CASSLDGDSYEQYV. CDR3 nucleotides: TGTGCCAGCAGCTTAGATGGGGACTCCTACGAGCAGTACGTC.

V is TRBV24-1 and J is TRBJ2-1; 8 positions agree with TRBD1. The CDR3 spans 14 residues. V trimming: 4 bases; J trimming: 10 bases; junction bases outside the gene matches: 8. CDR1 is KGHDR, CDR2 SFDVKD, per germline. The CDR3 protein is CATSDPGRDREQFF. For the CDR3, the DNA is TGTGCCACCAGTGACCCTGGCCGGGACAGGGAGCAGTTCTTC.

This clonotype was recorded at least ten times. The V and J genes are TRBV7-8 and TRBJ2-5; D gene unclear. Trimming cost V 6 bases and J 2 bases, with 13 bases left between them. CDR1 is SGHVS, CDR2 FQNEAQ, per germline. This CDR3 spans 14 amino acids. The CDR3: CASSFTQIQETQYF. In DNA form, the CDR3 reads TGTGCCAGCAGTTTCACCCAGATTCAAGAGACCCAGTACTTC. The variable domain in full, completed from reference TRBV7-8 and TRBJ2-5, reads GAGVSQSPRYKVAKRGQDVALRCDPISGHVSLFWYQQALGQGPEFLTYFQNEAQLDKSGLPSDRFFAERPEGSVSTLKIQRTQQEDSAVYLCASSFTQIQETQYFGPGTRLLVL.

This clonotype was seen repeatedly, ten times or more. The rearrangement links TRBV7-9 to TRBJ1-1; the D gene is possibly TRBD1 (5 bases). Germline V gives CDR1 SEHNR, CDR2 FQNEAQ (reference sequence). V lost 2 bases, J lost 2 bases, and 9 bases lay in between. This CDR3 is 14 amino acids long. CDR3 sequence reads: CASSLTTGNTEAFF. CDR3 sequence (DNA): TGTGCCAGCAGCTTAACCACAGGAAACACTGAAGCTTTCTTT.

Comments on this clonotype: A much larger clone sits a single nucleotide away, making a read error possible. The J gene is TRBJ1-2, the V gene TRBV19, with a tentative D call TRBD1 (5 bases). Germline V gene sequence: CDR1 LNHDA, CDR2 SQIVND (reference sequence). The CDR3 runs 13 residues. The CDR3 loop reads CVSLPGPGYGYTF. For the CDR3, the DNA is TGTGTCAGTCTCCCAGGGCCCGGCTATGGCTACACCTTC.

CDR3 protein: CASSQGGTTGGTEAFF. For the CDR3, the DNA is TGTGCCAGCAGCCAAGGGGGAACAACGGGAGGCACTGAAGCTTTCTTT. This sequence joins TRBV5-4 and TRBJ1-1; tentative D call: TRBD1 (6 bases). CDR3 length: 16 residues. The germline CDR1 and CDR2 sequences are SGHNT and YYREEE (reference sequence). The V gene lost 4 bases and the J gene lost 4 bases, with 20 bases spanning the gap.

This chain connects TRBV7-2 to TRBJ2-2; D ambiguous. The germline CDR1 and CDR2 sequences are SGHTA and FQGNSA. V gave up 2 bases and J gave up 0 bases, with 13 bases separating them. CDR3 length: 17 amino acids. CDR3 in amino acids: CASSLRAPVPNTGELFF. The CDR3 DNA sequence: TGTGCCAGCAGCTTAAGAGCGCCCGTTCCGAACACCGGGGAGCTGTTTTTT.

V is TRBV29-1 and J is TRBJ2-7; D might be TRBD1 or TRBD2, each matching 5 bases. Germline V gene sequence: CDR1 SQVTM, CDR2 ANQGSEA. The CDR3 spans 13 residues. Trimming shortened V by 4 bases and J by 6 bases, and 16 bases separated the two germline ends. The CDR3 DNA is TGCAGCGTTGTCGGTCCGGGAAGGGGCGAGCAGTACGTC. It codes for CSVVGPGRGEQYV.

The chain is built from TRBV20-1 and TRBJ2-3; D is uncertain. CDR3 length equals 14 residues. Germline lookup yields CDR1 DFQATT and CDR2 SNEGSKA (reference sequence). V dropped 6 bases and J dropped 1 base, with 14 bases sitting between them. CDR3 nucleotide sequence: TGCAGTGCCAGCCCTCGGCGAGGCACAGATACGCAGTATTTT. Protein sequence: CSASPRRGTDTQYF.

The V call is TRBV12-3 or TRBV12-4, the J call TRBJ1-5; the D gene is possibly TRBD1 (6 bases). V was clipped by 6 bases and J by 5 bases, with 14 bases between them. There are 14 residues in the CDR3. The CDR3 region is CASSSGTFYQPQHF. CDR3 nucleotide sequence: TGTGCCAGCAGCTCAGGGACATTTTATCAGCCCCAGCATTTT.

The chain combines TRBV6-4 with TRBJ2-3, with D perhaps TRBD1 (5 bases). Trimming took off 4 bases at V and 2 bases at J, with 13 bases between the two ends. Germline V gene lookup returns CDR1 MRHNA and CDR2 SNTAGT. The CDR3 is 15 residues long. The CDR3 bases are TGTGCCAGCAGTGCCGGGCAGGGCGCCACAGATACGCAGTATTTT. It is translated as CASSAGQGATDTQYF.

Here the CDR3 reads CASTPSYSWGSPLHF. DNA for the CDR3: TGTGCCAGCACTCCAAGTTACAGTTGGGGTTCACCCCTCCACTTT. The V and J genes are TRBV27 and TRBJ1-6; no reliable D call. The CDR3 runs 15 residues. From germline, CDR1 is MNHEY and CDR2 SMNVEV (reference sequence). Trimming removed 7 bases at V and 9 bases at J, with 19 bases between.

The table lists this clonotype with a count of one. V and J are TRBV27 and TRBJ2-5, with a tentative D call TRBD1 (6 bases). The CDR3 is 14 amino acids. Trimming took 2 bases from V and 5 from J, leaving 12 bases between them. Germline V lookup: CDR1 MNHEY, CDR2 SMNVEV (reference sequence). CDR3 bases: TGTGCCAGCAGTTTACAGGGGTTGGGGGAGACCCAGTACTTC. Encoded protein: CASSLQGLGETQYF.

The chain recombines TRBV19 with TRBJ2-2; TRBD1 might be the D (5 bases). The CDR3 consists of 15 residues. Germline CDR1 is LNHDA and CDR2 is SQIVND (reference sequence). With 5 bases removed from V and 0 bases from J, the gap between germline ends came to 10 bases. The CDR3 region has the DNA TGTGCCAGTAGTCACGGCAGGGCGAACACCGGGGAGCTGTTTTTT. This encodes CASSHGRANTGELFF. The variable domain in full, with the rest retrieved from reference TRBV19 and TRBJ2-2, is DGGITQSPKYLFRKEGQNVTLSCEQNLNHDAMYWYRQDPGQGLRLIYYSQIVNDFQKGDIAEGYSVSREKKESFPLTVTSAQKNPTAFYLCASSHGRANTGELFFGEGSRLTVL.

This clonotype was detected only a few times. The V gene is TRBV7-2, the J gene TRBJ2-5; TRBD2 matches 15 bases. The V segment lost 4 bases and the J segment 1 base; nucleotides outside the gene matches: 1. This CDR3 is 16 amino acids long. Germline CDR1 reads SGHTA; CDR2 reads FQGNSA. The CDR3 sequence: CASSSGLAGGQETQYF. Written as DNA, the CDR3 is TGTGCCAGCAGCTCGGGACTAGCGGGGGGCCAAGAGACCCAGTACTTC. The full variable domain, its missing parts supplied by reference TRBV7-2 and TRBJ2-5, is GAGVSQSPSNKVTEKGKDVELRCDPISGHTALYWYRQSLGQGLEFLIYFQGNSAPDKSGLPSDRFSAERTGGSVSTLTIQRTQQEDSAVYLCASSSGLAGGQETQYFGPGTRLLVL.

This clonotype showed up just a few times. The V gene is TRBV12-3 or TRBV12-4, the J gene TRBJ1-5; 10 bases match TRBD1. V was pared by 5 bases and J by 9 bases, with 10 bases of the junction left unmatched. There are 15 residues in the CDR3. In DNA, the CDR3 is TGTGCCAGCAGTGCAGGGACAGGGGCCCATGGGCCCCAGCATTTT. Translation gives CASSAGTGAHGPQHF.

This clonotype has a count of ten or more. This chain links TRBV6-2 or TRBV6-3 with TRBJ1-1; 8 nucleotides agree with TRBD1. The ends lost 4 bases at V and 0 bases at J; junction bases unmatched: 4. The germline CDR1 and CDR2 sequences are MNHEY and SVGEGT. CDR3 length: 15 amino acids. CDR3 sequence: CASSLRTGLNTEAFF. CDR3 nucleotide sequence: TGTGCCAGCAGTTTAAGGACAGGGTTGAACACTGAAGCTTTCTTT.

This clonotype has just one count. This chain connects TRBV27 to TRBJ1-1; TRBD1 aligns across 8 bases. J was trimmed by 11 bases and V by 5 bases; bases with no gene match: 13. The CDR3 has 14 residues. Germline V gives CDR1 MNHEY, CDR2 SMNVEV (reference sequence). CDR3 in DNA: TGTGCCAGCAGTATAGACAGGGGCCGTCTTGAGGCTTTCTTT. Its protein is CASSIDRGRLEAFF.

This clonotype occurred many times. The gene calls are TRBV7-2 and TRBJ2-3; 10 bases line up with TRBD2. The V gene end was trimmed by 5 bases and the J gene end by 2 bases; junction bases not matched to a gene: 4. The CDR3 is made up of 15 amino acids. Germline values: CDR1 SGHTA, CDR2 FQGNSA. In DNA form, the CDR3 reads TGTGCCAGCAGCCCCGGGACTAGCGTCACAGATACGCAGTATTTT. Its protein product is CASSPGTSVTDTQYF. Full variable domain (outside the CDR3, taken from reference TRBV7-2 and TRBJ2-3): GAGVSQSPSNKVTEKGKDVELRCDPISGHTALYWYRQSLGQGLEFLIYFQGNSAPDKSGLPSDRFSAERTGGSVSTLTIQRTQQEDSAVYLCASSPGTSVTDTQYFGPGTRLTVL.

This clonotype was seen only a few times. The rearrangement links TRBV18 to TRBJ2-7; D is uncertain. V gave up 4 bases and J gave up 4 bases, with 8 bases separating them. The CDR3 has 12 amino acids. Germline CDR1 and CDR2: KGHSH and LQKENI. This chain's CDR3 is CASSRPSYEQYF. The CDR3, as DNA: TGTGCCAGCTCACGTCCTTCGTACGAGCAGTACTTC.